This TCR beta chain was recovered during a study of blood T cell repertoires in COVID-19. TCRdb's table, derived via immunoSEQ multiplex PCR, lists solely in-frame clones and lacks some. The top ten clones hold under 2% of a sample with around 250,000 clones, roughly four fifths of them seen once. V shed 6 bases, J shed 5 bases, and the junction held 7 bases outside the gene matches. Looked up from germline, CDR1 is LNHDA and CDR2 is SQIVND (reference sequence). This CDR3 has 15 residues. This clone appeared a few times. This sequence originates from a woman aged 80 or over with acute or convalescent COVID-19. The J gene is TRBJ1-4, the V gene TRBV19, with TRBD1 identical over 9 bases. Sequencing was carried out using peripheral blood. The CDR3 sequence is CASRDSGTGNEKLFF. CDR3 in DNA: TGTGCCAGTAGGGATTCCGGGACAGGGAATGAAAAACTGTTTTTT.